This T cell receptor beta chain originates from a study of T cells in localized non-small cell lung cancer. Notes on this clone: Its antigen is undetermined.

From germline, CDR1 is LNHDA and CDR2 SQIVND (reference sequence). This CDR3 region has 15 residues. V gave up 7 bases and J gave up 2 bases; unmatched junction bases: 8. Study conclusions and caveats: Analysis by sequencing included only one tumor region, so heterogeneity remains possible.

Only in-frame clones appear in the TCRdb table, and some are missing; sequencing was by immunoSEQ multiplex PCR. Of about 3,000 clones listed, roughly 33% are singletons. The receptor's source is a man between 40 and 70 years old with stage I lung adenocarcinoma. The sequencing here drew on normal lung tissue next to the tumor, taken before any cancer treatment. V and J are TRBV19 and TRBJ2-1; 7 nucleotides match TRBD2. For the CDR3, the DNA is TGTGCCAGTACTCCGGCTAGCGGTACCTACAATGAGCAGTTCTTC. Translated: CASTPASGTYNEQFF.